This T cell receptor (beta chain) emerged from a study of CD8+CD57+ T cells in acquired aplastic anemia. Study-wide background: 3.2 ug was the average amount of DNA from sorted CD4+ and CD8+ cells. Healthy-donor CD4+ cells averaged roughly 10.8 million reads.

Germline CDR1 reads SQVTM; CDR2 reads ANQGSEA. This CDR3 contains 12 residues. V dropped 5 bases and J dropped 3; count of bases not matched to a gene: 3. Findings of the study overall: With respect to CD8+ Simpson's diversity, patients and controls did not differ significantly.

About this clonotype: The antigen remains undetermined.

The TCR beta profiling, which covered VDJ combination and CDR3 sequence, was carried out using genomic DNA as the template. Using its own MiXCR run on the reads, TCRdb lists one record per CDR3 protein. The data contain around 68,000 distinct CDR3 sequences, 45% to 60% of them singletons. The TCR comes from a human donor in good health, serving as a control. Material for sequencing was sorted CD4+, CD8+, or CD8+CD57+ T cells (not recorded which) from PBMCs. The rearrangement uses TRBV29-1 and TRBJ2-7; 8 nucleotides agree with TRBD1. The CDR3 bases are TGCAGCGTTAATACAGGGGGCTACGAGCAGTACTTC. Translated, it gives CSVNTGGYEQYF.